This T cell receptor (beta chain) is from a study of blood T cell repertoires in COVID-19 (dated by TCRdb to between 2020 and 2021). Some background on the complete study: The collaborator samples originated in the United States, Italy and Spain and spanned the acute and convalescent phases of COVID-19. The prospective study material was composed of cDNA or gDNA derived from T cells, B-cell-depleted T cells, or PBMCs. Deeply sampled blood TCRbeta repertoires from subjects exposed to, actively infected with, or recovered from COVID-19 were included in the dataset. A freely available public database, intended as a resource for researchers studying the immune response to SARS-CoV-2, is where the repertoires were released. Samples were obtained from the ongoing ImmuneRACE study (first 160 participants) and from 1,254 subjects provided by 6 global collaborators. A de-identified subject ID, COVID-19 status, age in years and sex were almost always included in the sample metadata. Where HLA class I and class II types were available, the types were taken from metadata supplied by the sample provider, not from assay-based typing.

Enrolling through a virtual design, the prospective study's participants ranged in age from about 18 to 100 years and lived across roughly 23 United States geographic areas. To assign participants to cohorts, the prospective study relied on clinical history that participants themselves reported in a screening survey and a study questionnaire. In the prospective study, mobile phlebotomists collected whole blood, serum and a nasopharyngeal or oropharyngeal swab from each participant. Additional blood draws and questionnaires over an approximately 2-month period could optionally be provided by prospective study participants. Blood samples from the prospective study were shipped frozen or at room temperature prior to DNA extraction. Details on this clone: No cognate antigen has been identified for it. Base qualities are not provided; no much larger clone lies one nucleotide away.

Taken from the germline V gene, the CDR1 and CDR2 loops are SGHTA and FQGTGA. From V the trimming removes 5 bases and from J it removes 0 bases, while the gene matches leave 5 bases of the junction unaccounted for. The CDR3 covers 16 residues, taking in both the cysteine and the phenylalanine. The read is trimmed to its CDR3 DNA, 48 bases read in frame from base 1. What the study reported, not specific to this receptor: How much clinical and demographic metadata was included differed by source and by participant, and the metadata was provided uncurated.

TCRbeta CDR3 regions were amplified from genomic DNA by means of the immunoSEQ Assay, a bias-controlled multiplex PCR. Under the source paper's analysis protocol: Within the assay, amplification of reference gene primers was used to estimate how many nucleated cells each sample contained. To quantify the absolute abundance of each unique TCRbeta CDR3 rearrangement, sequence reads were collapsed and filtered. For each sample, productive Simpson clonality was calculated as the square root of Simpson's diversity index over productive rearrangements. The table was pulled from immuneACCESS by TCRdb, which kept in-frame rearrangements only. Such tables lose some clones; where checked, under half of the loss comes from unresolved V genes, and the rest has no known cause. V, J and clone size reflect that table, while D and trimming were determined from the DNA. This sample comprises roughly 220,000 clones, 80% of them detected only once. About 4.5% of the sample is held by the ten biggest clonotypes.

The receptor chain draws on TRBV7-3 and TRBJ2-4, with TRBD1 matching 9 junction bases. The clonotype was recovered from a man aged 25-40 years with acute COVID-19. The sample taken for sequencing was PBMCs or T cells enriched from blood (not recorded which). In nucleotide form, the sequence is TGTGCCAGCAGCCTCGGGACAGGGCTAGCCAAAAACATTCAGTACTTC. The resulting protein is CASSLGTGLAKNIQYF.